This TCR beta chain was sequenced for a study of blood T cell repertoires in COVID-19 (dated by TCRdb to 2018 to 2021). About the study as a whole: Collaborator samples came from the United States, Italy and Spain and covered acute and convalescent phases of COVID-19. The prospective study material was composed of cDNA or gDNA derived from T cells, B-cell-depleted T cells, or PBMCs. Subjects who had been exposed to COVID-19, were actively infected with it, or had recovered from it provided the deeply sampled blood TCRbeta repertoires that made up the dataset. The repertoires were released in a freely available public database intended as a resource for research on the immune response to SARS-CoV-2. The samples were drawn from the first 160 participants of the ongoing ImmuneRACE study and from some 1,300 subjects provided by 6 global collaborators. The sample metadata nearly always contained a de-identified subject ID, COVID-19 status, age in years and sex. Where available, HLA class I and class II types were taken from metadata supplied by the sample provider and were not determined by assay-based typing.

Whole blood was collected in K2EDTA tubes by collaborating institutions according to the institutions' own protocols. For TCRbeta analysis, collaborator samples were shipped as frozen whole blood, as isolated PBMCs, or as DNA extracted from either sample type. Only one count was recorded for this clone. The specificity of this receptor is unknown. Per-base quality was not reported, and no clone a single base away is much larger than it. From a lookup of the germline V gene (reference sequence), CDR1 and CDR2 are LGHDT and YNNKEL. At the junction V is shortened by 5 bases and J by 0 bases, with 2 bases in between. Its CDR3 holds 11 amino acids, cysteine through phenylalanine. Only CDR3 DNA is held: 33 bases, read in frame from base 1. Results and caveats for the whole study, not just this receptor: Clinical and demographic metadata were provided uncurated, with the amount varying by source and participant.

TCRbeta CDR3 regions were amplified from genomic DNA using the immunoSEQ Assay, a bias-controlled multiplex PCR. On the authors' methods: Within the assay, amplification of reference gene primers was used to estimate how many nucleated cells each sample contained. Sequence reads were collapsed and filtered to measure the absolute abundance of every unique TCRbeta CDR3 rearrangement. For each sample, productive Simpson clonality was calculated as the square root of Simpson's diversity index across productive rearrangements. TCRdb took this table from immuneACCESS and kept in-frame rearrangements with V and J called. Such tables lack part of the clones; where checked against another copy, unresolved V genes explain under half of the gap, and the rest is unexplained. V and J calls and clone size are those listed in that table; D and trimming were worked out from the DNA. The sample includes tens of thousands of clones, with about nine tenths observed a single time. The ten largest clones capture just over 2.5% of the sample.

Sequenced material: peripheral blood. The chain is encoded by TRBV3-1 (or the pseudogene TRBV3-2) joined to TRBJ2-7, with the D gene not confidently named. This sequence was found in a human donor in a cohort sampled during active COVID-19. Here the CDR3 is given as CASSYSYEQYF. The sequenced DNA is TGTGCCAGCAGCTACTCCTACGAGCAGTACTTC.